This TCR beta chain was documented in a study of blood T cell repertoires in COVID-19. On the study more broadly: The analysed material was cDNA or gDNA that came from T cells, B-cell-depleted T cells, or PBMCs.

The CDR3 sequence is 13 residues long. V shed 7 bases and J shed 6 bases, with 12 bases lying between them. Germline CDR1 and CDR2: LNHDA and SQIVND (reference sequence). Method: immunoSEQ multiplex PCR; TCRdb's copy keeps in-frame clones and lacks some. This sample has about 100,000 clones, with about 90% found just once. The sequencing input was peripheral blood. This receptor was taken from a human donor in a cohort sampled during active COVID-19. This chain uses TRBV19 with TRBJ2-2, with D perhaps matching TRBD2 (5 bases). This chain's CDR3 is CASTPTGAGELFF. As DNA, the CDR3 is TGTGCCAGTACCCCGACCGGGGCCGGGGAGCTGTTTTTT. Using reference TRBV19 and TRBJ2-2 for the parts outside the CDR3, the full variable domain is DGGITQSPKYLFRKEGQNVTLSCEQNLNHDAMYWYRQDPGQGLRLIYYSQIVNDFQKGDIAEGYSVSREKKESFPLTVTSAQKNPTAFYLCASTPTGAGELFFGEGSRLTVL.